These 29 T cell receptor beta chains originate from one sample sequenced in a study of read filtering for tumor transcriptome and immune sequencing. Molecular barcoded adaptors covering alpha/delta and beta/gamma chains were used on approximately 400 ng RNA. Using its own MiXCR run on the reads, TCRdb lists one record per CDR3 protein. Here the sample spans tens of thousands of distinct CDR3 sequences, around 13% being singletons. Source material: a population of CD138-negative cells sorted from bone marrow. Receptor source: a donor at least 40 years old with multiple myeloma.

This clonotype was observed at least ten times. The chain employs TRBV27 and TRBJ2-5, with D possibly being TRBD1 or TRBD2 (9 bases each). The V gene lost 4 bases and the J gene lost 5 bases, with 38 bases spanning the gap. The CDR3 sequence is 22 residues long. Germline V CDR1 and CDR2: MNHEY, SMNVEV (reference sequence). The CDR3 spells CASSSAETGGSLIAGVAETQYF. CDR3 in DNA: TGTGCCAGCAGTTCGGCAGAGACAGGGGGGAGTTTAATAGCGGGAGTGGCTGAGACCCAGTACTTC.

This clonotype was observed at least ten times. V and J are TRBV29-1 and TRBJ2-1; 8 bases map to TRBD2. With V trimmed by 0 bases and J by 1 base, 8 bases remained unmatched. Germline V CDR1 and CDR2: SQVTM, ANQGSEA. The CDR3 sequence is 17 residues long. CDR3 sequence reads: CSVEEAGEFRSYNEQFF. CDR3 coding DNA: TGCAGCGTTGAAGAAGCGGGAGAGTTTAGGTCCTACAATGAGCAGTTCTTC.

In its sample, this clonotype was seen many times. The chain joins TRBV29-1 to TRBJ2-1; 13 positions match TRBD2. The germline V gene encodes CDR1 SQVTM and CDR2 ANQGSEA. With 6 bases clipped from V and 9 bases from J, the junction kept 11 bases outside the gene matches. The length of the CDR3 is 15 residues. CDR3 protein: CSVPTSGTSGIEQFF. CDR3 in DNA: TGCAGCGTCCCCACCTCCGGGACTAGCGGGATTGAGCAGTTCTTC.

The table lists this clonotype with many counts. The V gene is TRBV6-6, the J gene TRBJ1-5; D not resolved. There are 16 residues in the CDR3. Trimming took off 6 bases at V and 2 bases at J, with 17 bases between the two ends. CDR1 is MNHNY, CDR2 SVGAGI, per germline (reference sequence). CDR3 nucleotide sequence: TGTGCCAGCAGCGAAGATGAAAGGTGGGGCAATCAGCCCCAGCATTTT. Amino acids: CASSEDERWGNQPQHF.

On this clonotype: A read error may explain this, as a much larger clone is one base away. V usage is TRBV28 and J usage is TRBJ2-5; TRBD2 matches at 10 bases. Per the germline V gene, CDR1 is MDHEN and CDR2 is SYDVKM. This CDR3 is 14 amino acids long. The CDR3 DNA sequence: TGTGCCAGCAGCCTAGCGGGAGTCCAAGAGACCCGGTACTTC. Residues: CASSLAGVQETRYF.

The sample holds many counts of this clonotype. The rearrangement joins TRBV6-1 to TRBJ2-5, with 10 bases that match TRBD2. The ends lost 2 bases at V and 4 bases at J; junction bases unmatched: 4. This CDR3 is built from 15 residues. From germline, CDR1 is MNHNS and CDR2 SASEGT. This CDR3 reads CASSELAGAGETQYF. CDR3 nucleotides: TGTGCCAGCAGTGAACTAGCGGGAGCTGGAGAGACCCAGTACTTC.

Turning to this clonotype: One base away lies a much larger clone, so this may be a sequencing read error. This chain joins TRBV29-1 and TRBJ2-1, with unresolved D. Germline V gene lookup returns CDR1 SQVTM and CDR2 ANQGSEA. The CDR3 runs to 13 residues. Here the CDR3 reads CSGAAASYSEQFF. The CDR3 coding sequence is TGCAGCGGCGCTGCGGCTTCCTACAGTGAGCAGTTCTTC.

This clonotype was detected many times. This rearrangement joins TRBV7-9 to TRBJ2-7, with D perhaps being TRBD1 or TRBD2 (5 bases each). Germline V CDR1 and CDR2: SEHNR, FQNEAQ (reference sequence). V was trimmed by 1 base and J by 2 bases, leaving 15 bases between them. The CDR3 extends over 16 amino acids. The CDR3 nucleotides read TGTGCCAGCAGCTTAGGAGGGACGGAACCTACCTACGAGCAGTACTTC. It specifies CASSLGGTEPTYEQYF. Full variable domain (remainder filled in from reference TRBV7-9 and TRBJ2-7): DTGVSQNPRHKITKRGQNVTFRCDPISEHNRLYWYRQTLGQGPEFLTYFQNEAQLEKSRLLSDRFSAERPKGSFSTLEIQRTEQGDSAMYLCASSLGGTEPTYEQYFGPGTRLTVT.

The sample holds many counts of this clonotype. The V call is TRBV7-2, the J call TRBJ2-3; TRBD1 matches 10 bases. V lost 5 bases and J lost 6; bases outside the gene matches: 5. This CDR3 has 14 amino acids. Germline V lookup: CDR1 SGHTA, CDR2 FQGNSA. The DNA of the CDR3 is TGTGCCAGCAGCCCAGGGACAGGGGTGGATACGCAGTATTTT. It translates to CASSPGTGVDTQYF.

With respect to this clonotype: A read error is likely here: a far larger clone is one base away. The V call is TRBV7-9, the J call TRBJ2-7, with 10 bases that match TRBD2. There are 14 residues in the CDR3. The germline CDR1 and CDR2 sequences are SEHNR and FQNEAQ (reference sequence). V dropped 2 bases and J dropped 7; count of bases not matched to a gene: 5. CDR3 loop: CASSLLAGGNEQYF. DNA for the CDR3: TGTGCCAGCAGCTTATTAGCGGGAGGCAATGAGCAGTACTTC.

Ten or more counts support this clonotype. The chain recombines TRBV20-1 with TRBJ2-7; D possibly corresponds to TRBD2 (6 bases). Germline V gene lookup returns CDR1 DFQATT and CDR2 SNEGSKA (reference sequence). The V end was cut by 6 bases, the J end by 0 bases, with 15 bases between. This CDR3 contains 14 residues. DNA for the CDR3: TGCAGTGCGGCTACCCGGGGGTCCTCCTACGAGCAGTACTTC. This codes for CSAATRGSSYEQYF.

This clonotype was observed many times. The gene calls are TRBV28 and TRBJ2-3; D is unresolved. CDR1 and CDR2 from the germline V gene are MDHEN and SYDVKM. CDR3 length: 13 residues. Trimming took 8 bases from V and 2 from J, leaving 11 bases between them. CDR3 in amino acids: CASLDGFTDTQYF. The CDR3 coding sequence is TGTGCCAGCCTGGACGGATTCACAGATACGCAGTATTTT.

As to this clonotype: A read error may be the cause here, since a much bigger clone is one base away. J is TRBJ2-7 and V is TRBV28, with D perhaps being TRBD1 or TRBD2 (5 bases each). CDR3 length: 13 amino acids. Germline CDR1 is MDHEN and CDR2 is SYDVKM. In DNA, the CDR3 is TGTGTCAGCAAGACGGGACGGAACTACGAGCAGTACTTC. Translated: CVSKTGRNYEQYF.

This clonotype was counted many times. The chain employs TRBV12-3 or TRBV12-4 and TRBJ1-4; TRBD1 matches at 7 bases. The ends lost 7 bases at V and 0 bases at J; junction bases unmatched: 5. This CDR3 region has 15 residues. The CDR3 loop reads CASTLTGSTNEKLFF. The CDR3, as DNA: TGTGCCAGCACCCTGACAGGGTCAACTAATGAAAAACTGTTTTTT.

There are many counts of this clonotype. The V gene is TRBV10-2, the J gene TRBJ2-7, with TRBD2 matching 9 bases. J gave up 3 bases and V 0 bases, and 6 bases lay outside the gene matches. CDR1 and CDR2 (germline): WSHSY, SAAADI. The CDR3 extends over 16 amino acids. CDR3 protein: CASSESTAGGFYEQYF. CDR3 sequence (DNA): TGCGCCAGCAGTGAGTCGACGGCGGGAGGGTTCTACGAGCAGTACTTC.

In this sample, this clonotype turned up a few times. V usage is TRBV5-6 and J usage is TRBJ1-4; 7 bases match TRBD1. This CDR3 spans 16 amino acids. Germline CDR1 reads SGHDT; CDR2 reads YYEEEE. The trim removed 0 bases at V and 0 bases at J, leaving 2 bases unmatched. The CDR3 is CASSLVGTATNEKLFF. The CDR3 region has the DNA TGTGCCAGCAGCTTGGTCGGGACAGCAACTAATGAAAAACTGTTTTTT.

Worth noting for this clonotype: A much more abundant neighbour one base away suggests this may be a read error. This chain links TRBV20-1 with TRBJ2-2; D not certain. Germline V gene lookup returns CDR1 DFQATT and CDR2 SNEGSKA (reference sequence). The CDR3 spans 14 residues. The ends were cut back, 1 base at V and 3 bases at J, with 9 bases in the middle. CDR3 bases: TGCAGTGCTAGAGGTCAGGTTTACACCGGGGAGCTGTTTTTT. This gives the protein CSARGQVYTGELFF.

This clonotype was recorded many times. V and J are TRBV10-3 and TRBJ2-1; 11 bases align to TRBD2. The V and J ends lost 10 bases and 4 bases, in that order; junction bases with no gene match: 6. CDR3 size: 14 residues. Germline values: CDR1 ENHRY, CDR2 SYGVKD. The chain's CDR3 is CATLAGGPYNEQFF. As DNA, the CDR3 is TGTGCCACCTTAGCGGGAGGGCCTTACAATGAGCAGTTCTTC.

Turning to this clonotype: One end of the junction does not line up with germline, which may come from a read error. The rearrangement uses TRBV3-1 and TRBJ2-1, with D tentatively TRBD1 (6 bases). The CDR3 runs to 15 residues. Germline V gene sequence: CDR1 LGHDT, CDR2 YNNKEL (reference sequence). The chain's CDR3 is CASSPIGQRDKEQFF. The CDR3 DNA reads as TGTGCCAGCAGCCCCATAGGACAGAGGGACAAGGAGCAGTTCTTC.

This clonotype was recorded many times. The chain has TRBV20-1 and TRBJ2-7; D perhaps matches TRBD2 (6 bases). The CDR3 contains 14 residues. With 0 bases removed from V and 4 bases from J, the gap between germline ends came to 13 bases. Germline-derived CDR1 and CDR2 are DFQATT and SNEGSKA (reference sequence). The CDR3 sequence: CSAREAGGRYEQYF. The CDR3, as DNA: TGCAGTGCTAGAGAAGCGGGCGGTAGGTACGAGCAGTACTTC.

The rearrangement uses TRBV7-6 and TRBJ2-1; 16 bases are shared with TRBD2. J gave up 4 bases and V 5 bases, and 11 bases lay outside the gene matches. CDR3 length: 19 residues. Germline V gene lookup returns CDR1 SGHVS and CDR2 FNYEAQ. CDR3 loop: CASSATGTSGRAGYNEQFF. The CDR3 DNA sequence: TGTGCCAGCAGCGCCACCGGGACTAGCGGGAGGGCGGGGTACAATGAGCAGTTCTTC.

The chain couples TRBV7-2 to TRBJ2-6, with D hard to call. Between the trimmed V and J ends, which lost 1 base and 4 bases, there was a span of 8 bases. CDR3 length equals 15 residues. CDR1 and CDR2 from the germline V gene are SGHTA and FQGNSA. CDR3 protein: CASSLGGYGANVLTF. The CDR3 bases are TGTGCCAGCAGCTTAGGGGGATACGGGGCCAACGTCCTGACTTTC.

This clonotype was seen repeatedly, ten times or more. The CDR3 region has the DNA TGTGCCAGCAGCTTAGGACTAGCGGCAAATGAGCAGTTCTTC. Its protein is CASSLGLAANEQFF. V gene TRBV7-2 combines with J gene TRBJ2-1; 9 nucleotides align to TRBD2. The CDR3 runs to 14 residues. Germline CDR1 is SGHTA and CDR2 is FQGNSA. Trimming took 1 base from V and 7 from J; bases not matched to a gene: 2.

This chain connects TRBV25-1 to TRBJ2-1, with D possibly matching TRBD1 (7 bases). Between the trimmed V and J ends, which lost 6 bases and 9 bases, there was a span of 15 bases. Germline-derived CDR1 and CDR2 are MGHDK and SYGVNS. The CDR3 is made up of 13 amino acids. This CDR3 reads CASSPRGEVEQFF. The CDR3 DNA is TGTGCCAGCAGCCCCAGGGGGGAGGTTGAGCAGTTCTTC.

The chain links TRBV29-1 to TRBJ2-5; D call uncertain. The CDR3 runs 13 residues. Germline V lookup: CDR1 SQVTM, CDR2 ANQGSEA. V lost 4 bases to trimming and J lost 1 base, with 10 bases between them. The DNA of the CDR3 is TGCAGCGTTGTAGGCCAACTCCAAGAGACCCAGTACTTC. This gives the protein CSVVGQLQETQYF.

The CDR3 DNA follows: TGTGCCAGCAGTGAAGGACTAGCGGGGACTAATGAGCAGTTCTTC. It translates to CASSEGLAGTNEQFF. The rearrangement joins TRBV2 to TRBJ2-1; 11 bases map to TRBD2. The germline gives CDR1 SNHLY, CDR2 FYNNEI. With V trimmed by 1 base and J by 7 bases, 3 bases remained unmatched. This CDR3 has 15 residues.

The rearrangement links TRBV11-2 to TRBJ2-3; D remains ambiguous. From germline, CDR1 is SGHAT and CDR2 FQNNGV. V dropped 7 bases and J dropped 0 bases, with 11 bases sitting between them. The CDR3 totals 14 residues. The CDR3 loop reads CASTGPGSTDTQYF. CDR3 DNA: TGTGCCAGCACCGGTCCCGGGAGCACAGATACGCAGTATTTT.

This clonotype was seen at least ten times. The V call is TRBV29-1, the J call TRBJ2-3; no reliable D call. The CDR3 spans 12 residues. Per the germline V gene, CDR1 is SQVTM and CDR2 is ANQGSEA. The germline V and J ends were trimmed by 4 bases and 2 bases, with 7 bases remaining between them. The CDR3 DNA reads as TGCAGCGTTGCCCCCCCCACAGATACGCAGTATTTT. Translation: CSVAPPTDTQYF.

This clonotype was seen more than once but under ten times. The chain has TRBV18 and TRBJ1-1; D uncertain. Trimming pared 0 bases from V and 5 bases from J, leaving 16 bases between. CDR1 is KGHSH and CDR2 is LQKENI in the germline V gene. This CDR3 region has 16 residues. The DNA of the CDR3 is TGTGCCAGCTCACCACCACCTGGGGTGAGGGTGACTGAAGCTTTCTTT. It specifies CASSPPPGVRVTEAFF.